This TCR beta chain was recorded in a study of blood T cell repertoires in COVID-19. The overall study: The samples span acute and convalescent COVID-19 from the United States, Italy and Spain. T cells, B-cell-depleted T cells, or PBMCs provided the cDNA or gDNA that served as material.

Source study methods: Estimated nucleated cell counts came from reference gene primer amplification. Only in-frame clones appear in the TCRdb table, and some are missing; sequencing was by immunoSEQ multiplex PCR. V, J and clone size are those of that table, while D and trimming were read from the DNA. This table has about 36,000 clones, about 81% appearing once. The V gene's germline CDR1 is SGHTA and CDR2 FQGNSA. The CDR3 is made up of 17 amino acids. V was clipped by 0 bases and J by 3 bases; unmatched bases: 6. Sequencing was performed on peripheral blood. The sequence came from a human donor in a cohort sampled during active or convalescent COVID-19. The donor label of this sample is uncertain. V is TRBV7-2 and J is TRBJ1-3, with 9 bases matching TRBD1. Written as DNA, the CDR3 is TGTGCCAGCAGCTTAGCGGGACAGGGAAAAGGTGGAAACACCATATATTTT. Translating gives CASSLAGQGKGGNTIYF.